This is a list of T cell receptor beta chains from one sample in a study of T cells in Graves' hyperthyroidism and ophthalmopathy. TCRdb independently ran MiXCR on the multiplex PCR reads; one entry per CDR3 protein. The sample gives roughly 380,000 distinct CDR3 sequences, over 15% of which show up once; roughly a sixth is in the top ten. Sequences were obtained from blood. The receptors shown here come from a woman aged 40-49 years with Graves' ophthalmopathy. CDR3s include the opening cysteine and the closing phenylalanine or tryptophan.

CDR3aa: CSAMTGQGVYEQYF
v_gene: TRBV20-1
j_gene: TRBJ2-7

CDR3aa: CASSWGTENQPQHF
v_gene: TRBV6-2/TRBV6-3
j_gene: TRBJ1-5

CDR3aa: CASSYSGTGGYGYTF
v_gene: TRBV6-2/TRBV6-3
j_gene: TRBJ1-2

CDR3aa: CATSDPYSGANVLTF
v_gene: TRBV24-1
j_gene: TRBJ2-6

CDR3aa: CASSLDGTLDLSYEQYF
v_gene: TRBV7-9
j_gene: TRBJ2-7

CDR3aa: CASSPSHNPAHEQYF
v_gene: TRBV11-2
j_gene: TRBJ2-7

CDR3aa: CAWSVGDLVGNTIYF
v_gene: TRBV30
j_gene: TRBJ1-3

CDR3aa: CASREGTVGQPQHF
v_gene: TRBV2
j_gene: TRBJ1-5

CDR3aa: CASSPRPGAAGYNEQFF
v_gene: TRBV4-2
j_gene: TRBJ2-1

CDR3aa: CASSRGTGNQPQHF
v_gene: TRBV12-3/TRBV12-4
j_gene: TRBJ1-5